Following are 18 T cell receptor beta chains from one sample sequenced in a study of T cell responses to AZD1222 COVID-19 vaccine. Repertoires were generated with immunoSEQ multiplex PCR, while TCRdb's copy carries only in-frame clones and drops some. The table has some 130,000 clones, approximately 91% seen once; the top ten hold less than 1.3%. The source material was peripheral blood, sampled 28 days after the second AZD1222 dose. Receptors originate from an adult who received the AZD1222 COVID-19 vaccine.

V is TRBV6-5 and J is TRBJ1-1; D possibly corresponds to TRBD1 (6 bases). V lost 6 bases, J lost 7 bases, and 15 bases lay in between. There are 13 residues in the CDR3. Germline V CDR1 and CDR2: MNHEY, SVGAGI. CDR3 sequence (DNA): TGTGCCAGCAGGACCAACACAGGGCTTGAAGCTTTCTTT. Its protein is CASRTNTGLEAFF.

The chain joins TRBV28 to TRBJ1-2; 7 nucleotides agree with TRBD1. This CDR3 spans 14 amino acids. The germline CDR1 and CDR2 sequences are MDHEN and SYDVKM. V trimming: 6 bases; J trimming: 2 bases; junction bases outside the gene matches: 6. The CDR3 DNA follows: TGTGCCAGCAGCATTTCAGGGGGGAACTATGGCTACACCTTC. Amino acids: CASSISGGNYGYTF.

The chain carries TRBV12-5 and TRBJ2-3; 7 bases are shared with TRBD2. Germline V gene data show CDR1 as LGHNT and CDR2 as FRNRAP. Trimming removed 2 bases from V and 2 bases from J; junction bases left unmatched: 4. The CDR3 covers 15 residues. CDR3 in amino acids: CASGLSGTNTDTQYF. The DNA for the CDR3 is TGTGCTAGTGGTTTGAGCGGGACTAACACAGATACGCAGTATTTT.

This chain connects TRBV28 to TRBJ2-7, with D hard to call. In germline, CDR1 is MDHEN, CDR2 SYDVKM. V was trimmed by 3 bases and J by 1 base, leaving 4 bases between them. CDR3 length: 12 amino acids. CDR3 loop: CASSFGSYEQYF. CDR3 coding DNA: TGTGCCAGCAGTTTCGGATCCTACGAGCAGTACTTC.

This clone was seen only once. The chain couples TRBV19 to TRBJ2-7, with D unresolved. V dropped 2 bases and J dropped 6 bases, with 17 bases sitting between them. This CDR3 has 15 amino acids. CDR1 LNHDA and CDR2 SQIVND come from the germline V gene (reference sequence). CDR3 loop: CASSIYGAGPIEQYF. The CDR3 DNA is TGTGCCAGTAGTATATACGGTGCCGGCCCCATCGAGCAGTACTTC.

The chain uses TRBV9 and TRBJ2-7, with 7 bases lining up with TRBD1. The CDR3 runs to 16 residues. Unmatched junction bases numbered 8, after V lost 0 bases and J lost 2 bases. Germline lookup yields CDR1 SGDLS and CDR2 YYNGEE. The CDR3 loop reads CASSVDPTDRTYEQYF. The CDR3 DNA reads TGTGCCAGCAGCGTAGACCCGACGGACAGGACCTACGAGCAGTACTTC.

Written as DNA, the CDR3 is TGTGCCAGCGGGGCGTCGCTAGCGGGAAAGGGTGAGCAGTTCTTC. Its protein product is CASGASLAGKGEQFF. This chain links TRBV13 with TRBJ2-1; TRBD2 aligns across 9 bases. V shed 8 bases and J 9 bases; nucleotides not matched to a gene: 14. There are 15 residues in the CDR3. Germline CDR1 is PRHDT and CDR2 is FYEKMQ (reference sequence).

A few counts support this clone. V usage is TRBV4-2 and J usage is TRBJ1-1; 9 bases align to TRBD1. Trimming took 4 bases from V and 4 from J; bases not matched to a gene: 10. CDR1 and CDR2 (germline): LGHNA, YNFKEQ. There are 16 residues in the CDR3. CDR3 region: CASSPGQGKRSTEAFF. CDR3 in DNA: TGTGCCAGCAGCCCAGGACAGGGGAAGCGTTCCACTGAAGCTTTCTTT.

This chain connects TRBV4-1 to TRBJ1-3, with TRBD1 matching over 7 bases. The CDR3 runs 16 residues. The germline CDR1 and CDR2 sequences are MGHRA and YSYEKL. V dropped 0 bases and J dropped 0; count of bases not matched to a gene: 2. CDR3 sequence: CASSQETGVSGNTIYF. The CDR3 bases are TGCGCCAGCAGCCAAGAAACAGGGGTCTCTGGAAACACCATATATTTT.

This chain links TRBV11-3 with TRBJ2-7; D is tentatively TRBD1 or TRBD2 (5 bases each). The CDR3 runs to 15 residues. Germline CDR1 SGHNT, CDR2 YENEEA. V lost 2 bases to trimming and J lost 1 base, with 12 bases between them. The CDR3 loop is CASSLSYGTSYEQYF. The CDR3 DNA reads as TGTGCCAGCAGCTTATCGTATGGGACGTCCTACGAGCAGTACTTC.

The gene calls are TRBV6-5 and TRBJ1-4, with D tentatively TRBD1 (5 bases). Germline CDR1 reads MNHEY; CDR2 reads SVGAGI. The CDR3 spans 14 residues. Trimming took 5 bases from V and 8 from J, leaving 15 bases between them. CDR3 sequence reads: CASSTGPRDEKLFF. The CDR3 coding sequence is TGTGCCAGCAGTACCGGGCCCAGGGACGAAAAACTGTTTTTT.

The rearrangement joins TRBV19 to TRBJ1-1; D call uncertain. V gave up 4 bases and J gave up 1 base, with 22 bases separating them. CDR3 length equals 18 residues. Germline V lookup: CDR1 LNHDA, CDR2 SQIVND (reference sequence). CDR3 DNA sequence: TGTGCCAGTAGTAAGGGAAGATATGGTTCCCCGGAGAACACTGAAGCTTTCTTT. Amino acid sequence: CASSKGRYGSPENTEAFF. The full variable domain, rest sourced from reference TRBV19 and TRBJ1-1, is DGGITQSPKYLFRKEGQNVTLSCEQNLNHDAMYWYRQDPGQGLRLIYYSQIVNDFQKGDIAEGYSVSREKKESFPLTVTSAQKNPTAFYLCASSKGRYGSPENTEAFFGQGTRLTVV.

This chain links TRBV6-5 with TRBJ2-2; TRBD1 or TRBD2 may be the D gene (6 bases each). This CDR3 has 14 residues. Germline V gives CDR1 MNHEY, CDR2 SVGAGI. Trimming left V 7 bases short and J 4 bases short, with 13 bases between. The CDR3 nucleotides are TGTGCCAGCATGGAGGGGGGAAGCACCGGGGAGCTGTTTTTT. Translated: CASMEGGSTGELFF.

The chain carries TRBV13 and TRBJ2-7; 8 nucleotides align to TRBD2. Germline loops: CDR1 PRHDT, CDR2 FYEKMQ (reference sequence). The CDR3 spans 14 residues. Losses at the gene ends were 5 bases for V and 4 bases for J; bases not matched to a gene: 7. This CDR3 is CASSAARLAYEQYF. The CDR3 DNA is TGTGCCAGCAGCGCTGCCAGACTAGCGTACGAGCAGTACTTC.

The chain recombines TRBV15 with TRBJ1-6; possible D gene TRBD1, 6 bases. The CDR3 runs 18 residues. Trimming removed 0 bases at V and 6 bases at J, with 18 bases between. Germline CDR1 and CDR2: LNHNV and YYDKDF (reference sequence). The CDR3 protein is CATSRDSWTVISNSPLHF. CDR3 nucleotide sequence: TGTGCCACCAGCAGAGATTCGTGGACAGTAATTTCTAATTCACCCCTCCACTTT.

The rearrangement links TRBV4-1 to TRBJ1-4, with TRBD1 identical over 10 bases. After removal of 3 bases from V and 7 bases from J, the junction contained 5 bases not matched to a gene. The CDR3 totals 15 residues. Germline V lookup: CDR1 MGHRA, CDR2 YSYEKL. CDR3 nucleotides: TGCGCCAGCAGCCATGCCGGGACAGGGGCTGAAAAACTGTTTTTT. It yields the protein CASSHAGTGAEKLFF.

The genes are TRBV2 and TRBJ1-1, with D hard to call. V was pared by 6 bases and J by 11 bases, with 13 bases between. From germline, CDR1 is SNHLY and CDR2 FYNNEI. The CDR3 consists of 11 residues. CDR3 sequence reads: CASSSTWKAFF. CDR3 nucleotide sequence: TGTGCCAGCAGCTCTACTTGGAAGGCTTTCTTT. Combining the CDR3 with reference TRBV2 and TRBJ1-1 gives the whole variable domain EPEVTQTPSHQVTQMGQEVILRCVPISNHLYFYWYRQILGQKVEFLVSFYNNEISEKSEIFDDQFSVERPDGSNFTLKIRSTKLEDSAMYFCASSSTWKAFFGQGTRLTVV.

This clone has a single count. The chain employs TRBV6-5 and TRBJ2-7; possibly TRBD2 for D (6 bases). Germline V gene data show CDR1 as MNHEY and CDR2 as SVGAGI. This CDR3 has 13 residues. The V gene lost 6 bases and the J gene lost 3 bases, with 12 bases spanning the gap. The CDR3 DNA sequence: TGTGCCAGCAGCCCGTTCGGGGGCTACGAGCAGTACTTC. Its protein product is CASSPFGGYEQYF.